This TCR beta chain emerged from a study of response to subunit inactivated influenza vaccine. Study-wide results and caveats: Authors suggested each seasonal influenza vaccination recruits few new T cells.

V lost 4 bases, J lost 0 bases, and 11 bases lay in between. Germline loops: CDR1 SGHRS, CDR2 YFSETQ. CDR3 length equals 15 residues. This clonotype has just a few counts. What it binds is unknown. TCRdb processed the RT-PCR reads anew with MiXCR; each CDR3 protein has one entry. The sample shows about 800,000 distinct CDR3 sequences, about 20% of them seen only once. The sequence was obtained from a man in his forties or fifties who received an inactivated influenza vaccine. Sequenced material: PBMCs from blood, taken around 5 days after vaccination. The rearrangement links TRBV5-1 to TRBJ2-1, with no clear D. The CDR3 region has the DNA TGCGCCAGCAGCACAGACGGTGTCTCCTACAATGAGCAGTTCTTC. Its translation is CASSTDGVSYNEQFF.